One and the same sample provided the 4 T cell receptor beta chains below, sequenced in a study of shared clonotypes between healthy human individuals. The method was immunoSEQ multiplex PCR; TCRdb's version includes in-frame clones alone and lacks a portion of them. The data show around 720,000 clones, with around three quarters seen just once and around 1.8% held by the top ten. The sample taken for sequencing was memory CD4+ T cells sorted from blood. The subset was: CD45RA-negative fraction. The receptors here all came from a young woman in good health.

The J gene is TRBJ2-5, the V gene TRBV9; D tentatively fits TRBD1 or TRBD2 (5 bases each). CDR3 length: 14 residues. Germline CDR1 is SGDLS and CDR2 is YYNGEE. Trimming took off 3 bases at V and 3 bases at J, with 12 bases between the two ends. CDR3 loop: CASSARGAEETQYF. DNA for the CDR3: TGTGCCAGCAGCGCAAGAGGGGCCGAAGAGACCCAGTACTTC.

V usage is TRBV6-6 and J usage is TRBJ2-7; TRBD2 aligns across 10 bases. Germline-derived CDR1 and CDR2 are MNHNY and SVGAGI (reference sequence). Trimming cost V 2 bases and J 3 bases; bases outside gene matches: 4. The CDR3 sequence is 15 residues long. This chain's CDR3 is CASSYPGTSVYEQYF. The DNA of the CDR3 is TGTGCCAGCAGTTACCCCGGGACTAGCGTCTACGAGCAGTACTTC.

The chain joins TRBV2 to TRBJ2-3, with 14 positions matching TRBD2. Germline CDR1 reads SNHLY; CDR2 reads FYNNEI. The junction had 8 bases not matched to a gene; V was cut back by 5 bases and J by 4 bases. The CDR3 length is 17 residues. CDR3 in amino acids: CASSLGLAGVVADTQYF. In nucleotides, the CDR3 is TGTGCCAGCAGTCTGGGACTAGCGGGAGTGGTCGCAGATACGCAGTATTTT.

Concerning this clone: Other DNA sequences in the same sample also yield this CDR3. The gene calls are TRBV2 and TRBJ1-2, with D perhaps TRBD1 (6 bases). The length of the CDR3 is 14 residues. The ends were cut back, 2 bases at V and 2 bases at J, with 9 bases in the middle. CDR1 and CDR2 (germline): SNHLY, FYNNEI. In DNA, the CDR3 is TGTGCCAGCAGTGAACGGGGGCCCAACTATGGCTACACCTTC. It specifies CASSERGPNYGYTF.